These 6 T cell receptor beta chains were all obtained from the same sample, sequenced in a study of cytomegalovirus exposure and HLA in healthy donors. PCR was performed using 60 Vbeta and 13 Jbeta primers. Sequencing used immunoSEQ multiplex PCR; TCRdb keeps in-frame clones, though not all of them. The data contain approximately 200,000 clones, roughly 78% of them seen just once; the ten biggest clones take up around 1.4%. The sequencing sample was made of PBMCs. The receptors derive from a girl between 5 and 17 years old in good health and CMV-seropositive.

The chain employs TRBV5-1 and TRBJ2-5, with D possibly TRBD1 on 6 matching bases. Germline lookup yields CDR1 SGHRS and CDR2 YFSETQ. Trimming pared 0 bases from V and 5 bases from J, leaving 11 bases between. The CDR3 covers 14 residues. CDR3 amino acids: CASSLVGAQETQYF. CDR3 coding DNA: TGCGCCAGCAGCTTGGTGGGGGCGCAGGAGACCCAGTACTTC.

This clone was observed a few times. The CDR3 reads CASSQAHSLNEKLFF. CDR3 DNA: TGCGCCAGCAGCCAAGCGCACAGTCTTAATGAAAAACTGTTTTTT. This chain joins TRBV4-3 and TRBJ1-4; no reliable D call. V lost 1 base to trimming and J lost 4 bases, with 10 bases between them. CDR1 is LGHNA, CDR2 YSLEER, per germline. This CDR3 comprises 15 residues.

Here the CDR3 DNA reads TGTGCCAGCAGCTTAGTGGGGCAGATCACAGATACGCAGTATTTT. Encoded protein: CASSLVGQITDTQYF. The gene calls are TRBV7-2 and TRBJ2-3; the D gene is possibly TRBD1 (5 bases). Per germline, CDR1 SGHTA and CDR2 FQGNSA. CDR3 length: 15 amino acids. Trimming pared 1 base from V and 2 bases from J, leaving 10 bases between. Based on the CDR3 plus reference TRBV7-2 and TRBJ2-3, the full variable domain is GAGVSQSPSNKVTEKGKDVELRCDPISGHTALYWYRQSLGQGLEFLIYFQGNSAPDKSGLPSDRFSAERTGGSVSTLTIQRTQQEDSAVYLCASSLVGQITDTQYFGPGTRLTVL.

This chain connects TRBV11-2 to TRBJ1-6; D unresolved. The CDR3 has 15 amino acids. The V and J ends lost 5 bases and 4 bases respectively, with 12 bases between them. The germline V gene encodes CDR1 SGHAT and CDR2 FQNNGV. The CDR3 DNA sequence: TGTGCCAGCAGCGGAGAGACGGTTTATAATTCACCCCTCCACTTT. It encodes CASSGETVYNSPLHF.

CDR3 DNA sequence: TGTGCCAGCAGTTACCCGGACAGGGGCCCTTACGAGCAGTACTTC. Its translation: CASSYPDRGPYEQYF. This chain connects TRBV6-5 to TRBJ2-7; 9 bases align to TRBD1. CDR1 is MNHEY, CDR2 SVGAGI, per germline. The trim removed 2 bases at V and 4 bases at J, leaving 6 bases unmatched. This CDR3 is built from 15 residues.

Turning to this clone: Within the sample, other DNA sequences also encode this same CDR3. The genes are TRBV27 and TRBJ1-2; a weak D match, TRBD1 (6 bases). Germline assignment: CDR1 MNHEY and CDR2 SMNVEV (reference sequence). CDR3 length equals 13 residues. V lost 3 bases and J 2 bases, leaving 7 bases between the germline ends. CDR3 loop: CASSFTGNYGYTF. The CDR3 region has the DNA TGTGCCAGCAGTTTTACAGGGAACTATGGCTACACCTTC.